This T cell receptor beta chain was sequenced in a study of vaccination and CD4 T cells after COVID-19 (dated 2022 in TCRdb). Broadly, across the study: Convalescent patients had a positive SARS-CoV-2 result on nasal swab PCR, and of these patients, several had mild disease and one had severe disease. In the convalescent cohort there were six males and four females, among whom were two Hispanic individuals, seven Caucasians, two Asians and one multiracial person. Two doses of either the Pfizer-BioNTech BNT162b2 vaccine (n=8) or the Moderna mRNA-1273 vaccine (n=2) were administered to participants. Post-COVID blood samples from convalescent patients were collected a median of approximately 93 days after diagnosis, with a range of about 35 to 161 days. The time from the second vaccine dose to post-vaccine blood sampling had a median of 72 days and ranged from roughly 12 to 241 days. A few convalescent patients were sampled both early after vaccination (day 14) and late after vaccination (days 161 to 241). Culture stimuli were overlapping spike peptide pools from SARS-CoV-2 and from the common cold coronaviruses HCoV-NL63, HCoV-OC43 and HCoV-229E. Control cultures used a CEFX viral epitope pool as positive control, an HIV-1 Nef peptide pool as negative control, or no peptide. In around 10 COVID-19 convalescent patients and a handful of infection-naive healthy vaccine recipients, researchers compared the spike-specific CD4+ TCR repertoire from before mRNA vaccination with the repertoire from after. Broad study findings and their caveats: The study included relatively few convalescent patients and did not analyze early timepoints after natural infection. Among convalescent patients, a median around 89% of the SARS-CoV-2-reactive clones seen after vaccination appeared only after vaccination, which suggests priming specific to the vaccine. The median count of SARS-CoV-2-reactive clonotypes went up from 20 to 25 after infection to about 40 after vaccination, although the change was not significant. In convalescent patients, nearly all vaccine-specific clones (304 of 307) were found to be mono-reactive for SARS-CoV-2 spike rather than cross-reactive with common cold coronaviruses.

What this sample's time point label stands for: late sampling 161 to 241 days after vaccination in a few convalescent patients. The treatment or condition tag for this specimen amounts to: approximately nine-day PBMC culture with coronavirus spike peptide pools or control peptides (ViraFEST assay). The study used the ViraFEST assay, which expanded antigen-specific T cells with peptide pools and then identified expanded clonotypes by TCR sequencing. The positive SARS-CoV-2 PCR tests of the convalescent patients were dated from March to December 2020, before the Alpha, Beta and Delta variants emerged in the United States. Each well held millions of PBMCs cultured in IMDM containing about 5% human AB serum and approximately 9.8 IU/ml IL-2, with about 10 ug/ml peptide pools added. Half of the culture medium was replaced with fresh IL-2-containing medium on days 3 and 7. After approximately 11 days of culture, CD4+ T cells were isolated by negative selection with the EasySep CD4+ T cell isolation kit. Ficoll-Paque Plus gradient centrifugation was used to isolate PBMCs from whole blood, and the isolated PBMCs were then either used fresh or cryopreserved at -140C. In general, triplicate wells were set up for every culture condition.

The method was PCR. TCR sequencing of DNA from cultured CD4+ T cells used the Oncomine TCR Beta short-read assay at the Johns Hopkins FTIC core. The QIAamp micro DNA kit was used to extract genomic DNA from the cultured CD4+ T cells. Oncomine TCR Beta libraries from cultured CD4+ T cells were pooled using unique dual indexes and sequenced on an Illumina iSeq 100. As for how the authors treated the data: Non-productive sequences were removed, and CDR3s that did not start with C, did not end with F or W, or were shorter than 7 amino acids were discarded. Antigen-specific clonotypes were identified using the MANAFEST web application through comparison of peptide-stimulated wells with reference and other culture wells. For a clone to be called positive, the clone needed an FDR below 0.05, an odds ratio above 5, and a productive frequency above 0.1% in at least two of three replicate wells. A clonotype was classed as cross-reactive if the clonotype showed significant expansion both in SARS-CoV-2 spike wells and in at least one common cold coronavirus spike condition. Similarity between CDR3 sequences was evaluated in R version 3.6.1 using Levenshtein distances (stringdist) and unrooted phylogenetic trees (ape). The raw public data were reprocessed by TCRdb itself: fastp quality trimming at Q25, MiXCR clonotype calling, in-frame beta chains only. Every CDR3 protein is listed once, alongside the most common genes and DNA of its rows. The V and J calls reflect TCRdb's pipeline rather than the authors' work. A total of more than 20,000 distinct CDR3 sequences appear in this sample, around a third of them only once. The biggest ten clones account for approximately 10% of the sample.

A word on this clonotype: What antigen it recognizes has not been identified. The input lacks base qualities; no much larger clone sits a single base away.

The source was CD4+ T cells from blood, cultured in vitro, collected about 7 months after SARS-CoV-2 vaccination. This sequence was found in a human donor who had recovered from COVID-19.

The sequence in DNA is TGTGCCAGCAGCAGAGGGACGGTGAACACTGAAGCTTTCTTT. Translated, this gives CASSRGTVNTEAFF. The chain joins TRBV11-3 to TRBJ1-1, and the D gene may be TRBD1, 5 bases matching. The CDR3, from cysteine to phenylalanine, totals 14 residues. The entry retains the CDR3 DNA only, 42 bases that are in frame from base 1. V and J lose 5 bases and 0 bases, and a span of 10 bases separates them. CDR1 and CDR2 (SGHNT, YENEEA) derive from the germline V gene.